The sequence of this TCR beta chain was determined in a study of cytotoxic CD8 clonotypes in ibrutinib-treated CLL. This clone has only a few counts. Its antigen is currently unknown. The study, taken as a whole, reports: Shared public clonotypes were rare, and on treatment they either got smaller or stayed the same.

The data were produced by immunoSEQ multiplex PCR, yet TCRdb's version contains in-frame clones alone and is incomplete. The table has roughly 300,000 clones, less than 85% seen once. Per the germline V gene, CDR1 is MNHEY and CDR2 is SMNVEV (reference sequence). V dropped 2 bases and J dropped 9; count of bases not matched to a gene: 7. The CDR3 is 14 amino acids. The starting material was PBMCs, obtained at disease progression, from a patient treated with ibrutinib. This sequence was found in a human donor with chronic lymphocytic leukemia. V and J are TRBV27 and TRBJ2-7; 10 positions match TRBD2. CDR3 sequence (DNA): TGTGCCAGCAGTTTAGGGAGCGGGAGGGCCGGGCAGTACTTC. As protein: CASSLGSGRAGQYF.